Presented here are 9 T cell receptor beta chains from one specimen sequenced in a study of beta chain features in type 1 diabetes. These receptors are not linked to any known antigen. Investigators reverse transcribed all isolated RNA, so they sequenced expressed TCRB transcripts. Sequenced by immunoSEQ multiplex PCR; TCRdb stores in-frame clones only, minus some. The table records about 260,000 clones, approximately 20% of them present only once. Regarding the study as a whole: For Type 1 diabetes patients, all four CD4+ subsets carried TCRB CDR3s that were moderately but significantly shorter.

Specimen: naive CD4+ T cells from blood. The receptors derive from a woman aged 40 to 49 with type 1 diabetes.

The chain couples TRBV2 to TRBJ1-2; weak D call: TRBD1 (5 bases). The germline gives CDR1 SNHLY, CDR2 FYNNEI. CDR3 length: 12 residues. The V end lost 8 bases, the J end lost 4 bases, and 11 bases lay between the germline ends. The CDR3 reads CASAGTIYGYTF. Here the CDR3 DNA reads TGTGCCAGCGCCGGGACTATCTATGGCTACACCTTC.

CDR3 protein: CASSDAGGVHREQFF. CDR3 bases: TGTGCCAGCAGTGACGCAGGGGGAGTTCATCGTGAGCAGTTCTTC. The chain combines TRBV2 with TRBJ2-1, with 7 positions matching TRBD1. Unmatched junction bases numbered 11, after V lost 3 bases and J lost 9 bases. There are 15 residues in the CDR3. The germline V gene encodes CDR1 SNHLY and CDR2 FYNNEI.

This clone was seen a few times. The CDR3 nucleotides are TGTGCCTGGAGGCAGGGGATCCAGAGGATTACCGGGGAGCTGTTTTTT. This codes for CAWRQGIQRITGELFF. V and J are TRBV30 and TRBJ2-2; D may be TRBD1 (6 bases). The length of the CDR3 is 16 residues. Trimming removed 3 bases at V and 5 bases at J, with 19 bases between. CDR1 is GTSNPN and CDR2 is SVGIG in the germline V gene (reference sequence).

This clone has only a few counts. The chain employs TRBV30 and TRBJ1-2; the match to TRBD1 covers 9 bases. The germline V gene encodes CDR1 GTSNPN and CDR2 SVGIG (reference sequence). J lost 7 bases, V lost 7 bases, and 10 bases had no gene match. The length of the CDR3 is 13 residues. CDR3 residues: CALKPGQGSGYTF. The CDR3 bases are TGTGCCTTGAAACCGGGACAGGGATCTGGCTACACCTTC.

The V call is TRBV27, the J call TRBJ2-7, with 8 nucleotides matching TRBD1. Per the germline V gene, CDR1 is MNHEY and CDR2 is SMNVEV (reference sequence). The CDR3 contains 13 residues. Trimming took 6 bases from V and 6 from J; bases not matched to a gene: 7. The CDR3: CASRGTGRIEQYF. The CDR3 DNA reads TGTGCCAGCAGGGGGACAGGTCGTATCGAGCAGTACTTC.

This chain links TRBV5-1 with TRBJ1-6; D is ambiguous. CDR1 SGHRS and CDR2 YFSETQ come from the germline V gene. The V and J ends lost 2 bases and 8 bases respectively, with 11 bases between them. The CDR3 has 14 amino acids. CDR3 sequence: CASSFGSEDSPLHF. DNA for the CDR3: TGCGCCAGCAGCTTCGGCAGCGAGGATTCACCCCTCCACTTT.

This clone was detected only a few times. This chain connects TRBV18 to TRBJ1-1; D is unclear. Germline-derived CDR1 and CDR2 are KGHSH and LQKENI. V was shortened by 3 bases and J by 7 bases, with 9 bases between the two germline ends. The CDR3 spans 12 residues. The CDR3 is CASSPFDSEAFF. For the CDR3, the DNA is TGTGCCAGCTCACCGTTCGATAGTGAAGCTTTCTTT. Complete variable domain (other parts from reference TRBV18 and TRBJ1-1): NAGVMQNPRHLVRRRGQEARLRCSPMKGHSHVYWYRQLPEEGLKFMVYLQKENIIDESGMPKERFSAEFPKEGPSILRIQQVVRGDSAAYFCASSPFDSEAFFGQGTRLTVV.

The V and J genes are TRBV5-1 and TRBJ1-5; D might be TRBD1 (5 bases). Germline CDR1 SGHRS, CDR2 YFSETQ. CDR3 length equals 15 residues. Trimming removed 2 bases from V and 1 base from J, with 10 bases in between. The CDR3 here is CASSLGAESNQPQHF. The CDR3 DNA follows: TGCGCCAGCAGCTTAGGGGCGGAAAGCAATCAGCCCCAGCATTTT. Complete variable domain (other parts from reference TRBV5-1 and TRBJ1-5): KAGVTQTPRYLIKTRGQQVTLSCSPISGHRSVSWYQQTPGQGLQFLFEYFSETQRNKGNFPGRFSGRQFSNSRSEMNVSTLELGDSALYLCASSLGAESNQPQHFGDGTRLSIL.

The chain links TRBV29-1 to TRBJ2-1; a possible D gene is TRBD2 (6 bases). The germline V gene has CDR1 SQVTM and CDR2 ANQGSEA. Between the trimmed V and J ends, which lost 7 bases and 7 bases, there was a span of 14 bases. This CDR3 contains 12 residues. CDR3 in amino acids: CSGLTSFNEQFF. DNA of the CDR3: TGCAGCGGTCTTACTAGCTTTAATGAGCAGTTCTTC.